This TCR beta chain is drawn from a study of response to subunit inactivated influenza vaccine (dated by TCRdb to 2016 to 2019). Broadly, across the study: Deep quantitative profiling of the T cell receptor repertoire was used in the study to follow responses to a trivalent subunit inactivated influenza vaccine. Study-wide findings and limitations: According to the authors, only a limited number of new T cells may be recruited by each seasonal influenza vaccination.

V lost 2 bases and J lost 8 bases; the stretch between them is 10 bases long. The cysteine opens and the phenylalanine closes a CDR3 of 12 amino acids. Solely the CDR3 DNA is kept, with 36 bases framed from the first base. Sequences SGHRS (CDR1) and YFSETQ (CDR2) are obtained from the germline V gene. Library preparation employed RT-PCR. For sequencing, an Illumina HiSeq 2500 was employed. TCRdb reprocessing: public reads trimmed at Q25 with fastp, clones called with MiXCR, in-frame beta chains kept. Rows are combined by CDR3 protein, so each entry shows the most common genes and DNA. The sample includes fewer than 750,000 distinct CDR3 sequences, with 13% to 15% observed a single time. The biggest ten clones account for around 10% of the sample. This clonotype has ten or more counts. The specificity of this receptor is unknown. The record has no base qualities; no much larger clone is one base away.

The clonotype originates from a man in his fifties or sixties who received an inactivated influenza vaccine. Donor details come from another sample of the same person, matched by shared clones. The sequencing used PBMCs from blood, collected 11 to 12 days after vaccination. The chain is made from TRBV5-1 and TRBJ1-2; the D gene is not confidently resolved. The nucleotide sequence reads as follows: TGCGCCAGCAGCTTCGACATCGCCGGCTACACCTTC. It encodes CASSFDIAGYTF.